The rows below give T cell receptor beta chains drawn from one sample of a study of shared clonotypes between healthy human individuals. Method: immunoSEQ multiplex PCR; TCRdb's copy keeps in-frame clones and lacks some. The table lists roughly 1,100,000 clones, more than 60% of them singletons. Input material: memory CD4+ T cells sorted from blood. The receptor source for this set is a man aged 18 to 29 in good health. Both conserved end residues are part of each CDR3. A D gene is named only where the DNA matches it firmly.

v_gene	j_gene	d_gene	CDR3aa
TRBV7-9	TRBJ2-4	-	CASSPLSEVAKNIQYF
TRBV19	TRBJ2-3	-	CASSGPTDTQYF
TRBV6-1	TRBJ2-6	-	CASSDAGMEGANVLTF
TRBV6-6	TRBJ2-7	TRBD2	CASSYVGLAGGEQYF
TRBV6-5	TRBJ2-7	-	CASSQVDYRLEQYF
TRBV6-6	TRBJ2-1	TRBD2	CASILIAGRYNEQFF
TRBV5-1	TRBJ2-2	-	CASSVSGQTNTGELFF
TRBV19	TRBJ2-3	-	CASSISGRSTDTQYF
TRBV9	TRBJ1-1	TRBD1	CASSFGQGSTEAFF
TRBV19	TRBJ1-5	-	CASSGSGTHSNQPQHF
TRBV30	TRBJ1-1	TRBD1	CAWSLPGQGALGAFF
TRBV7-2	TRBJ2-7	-	CASSLSRTYEQYF
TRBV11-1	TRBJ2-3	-	CASSPRGTDTQYF
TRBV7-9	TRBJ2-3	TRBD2	CASSFAGGPDTQYF
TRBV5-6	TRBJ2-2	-	CASRRLSGTGELFF
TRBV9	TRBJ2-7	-	CASSVSAGAYEQYF
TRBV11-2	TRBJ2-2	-	CASSLLVSGELFF
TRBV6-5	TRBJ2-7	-	CASSWGSGNEQYF
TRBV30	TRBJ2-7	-	CAWSSDRYEQYF
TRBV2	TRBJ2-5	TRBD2	CASSEGLAGRETQYF
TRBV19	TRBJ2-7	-	CASSTILRPHSEQYF
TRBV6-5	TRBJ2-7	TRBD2	CASRGLDSYEQYF